A selection of T cell receptor beta chains follows, all from one sample in a study of cytomegalovirus exposure and HLA in healthy donors. Here immunoSEQ multiplex PCR was the method, and the copy in TCRdb shows in-frame clones only, minus some. The data contain about 98,000 clones, 87% of them singletons. Sequenced material: PBMCs. These TCRs come from a man aged 18 to 30 in good health and CMV-seropositive. Both conserved end residues are part of each CDR3. Fields, in order: clone size, J gene, D gene, V gene, CDR3 DNA, CDR3 protein. The D gene is left open where the match is weak. Size tells how often a clone was seen (once, few, many) or the class of an expanded clone, and some rows leave it out.

-,TRBJ1-5,TRBD1,TRBV19,TGTGCCAGTAGTGGCCGGGACAGGGAAGGGACCAATCAGCCCCAGCATTTT,CASSGRDREGTNQPQHF
-,TRBJ1-3,-,TRBV6-1,TGTGCCAGCAGTGAAGCAGGGGTCACTGGAAACACCATATATTTT,CASSEAGVTGNTIYF
-,TRBJ1-1,-,TRBV15,TGTGCCACCAGCAGTCTCCCGAACACTGAAGCTTTCTTT,CATSSLPNTEAFF
-,TRBJ2-5,-,TRBV7-2,TGTGCCAGCAGCACTCGGGACACCCAAGAGACCCAGTACTTC,CASSTRDTQETQYF
-,TRBJ2-5,TRBD2,TRBV18,TGTGCCAGCTCACCTCGATCGGGGGGGGAAGAGACCCAGTACTTC,CASSPRSGGEETQYF
-,TRBJ2-5,TRBD2,TRBV7-3,TGTGCCAGCAGCCCGGGACTAGCGGGGGTCCATTTGGAGACCCAGTACTTC,CASSPGLAGVHLETQYF
-,TRBJ2-3,TRBD2,TRBV5-1,TGCGCCAGCGGTTTGGCGGGAGCCCACACAGATACGCAGTATTTT,CASGLAGAHTDTQYF
-,TRBJ2-7,-,TRBV28,TGTGCCAGCCTGAATCCGGGACAAATTTTGTACGAGCAGTACTTC,CASLNPGQILYEQYF
-,TRBJ1-4,-,TRBV7-9,TGTGCCAGCAGCTTAGCGTCCGTTAATGAAAAACTGTTTTTT,CASSLASVNEKLFF
-,TRBJ1-1,-,TRBV5-1,TGCGCCAGCAGCTTGGCGGGACTCATGAACACTGAAGCTTTCTTT,CASSLAGLMNTEAFF
-,TRBJ1-1,-,TRBV6-5,TGTGCCAGCAGCGACTTCACTGAAGCTTTCTTT,CASSDFTEAFF
-,TRBJ1-4,-,TRBV19,TGTGCCAGTAGTGATTGGGGGAGGGCTCGGAAGGAAAAACTGTTTTTT,CASSDWGRARKEKLFF
-,TRBJ2-2,-,TRBV5-1,TGCGCCAGCAGCCCGGATGGACAGTTATCGGGGGAGCTGTTTTTT,CASSPDGQLSGELFF
-,TRBJ2-2,TRBD2,TRBV2,TGTGCCAGCAGAAAGACTAGCGGGAGCGGTGGCACCGGGGAGCTGTTTTTT,CASRKTSGSGGTGELFF
-,TRBJ2-7,-,TRBV18,TGTGCCAGCTCACCACCTGACAGGCCGACCTACGAGCAGTACTTC,CASSPPDRPTYEQYF
-,TRBJ2-1,TRBD2,TRBV27,TGTGCCAGTCAGCGGGAGTTGGGCTCCTACAATGAGCAGTTCTTC,CASQRELGSYNEQFF
-,TRBJ2-5,TRBD2,TRBV7-7,TGTGCCAGCAGCTCCCATCAGGTCGGGGGGCAAGAGACCCAGTACTTC,CASSSHQVGGQETQYF
few,TRBJ1-3,-,TRBV18,TGTGCCAGCTCACCAGCTCAGGGCGGAAACACCATATATTTT,CASSPAQGGNTIYF
-,TRBJ2-3,-,TRBV7-9,TGTGCCACTCAAGGGGCCGCCACAGATACGCAGTATTTT,CATQGAATDTQYF
-,TRBJ2-1,TRBD2,TRBV9,TGTGCCAGCAGCGTAGCCCTCGGCGGGGGGGCCTATGAGCAGTTCTTC,CASSVALGGGAYEQFF
-,TRBJ2-3,-,TRBV6-4,TGTGCCAGCAGACTAAGCGGCTATAGCACAGATACGCAGTATTTT,CASRLSGYSTDTQYF
-,TRBJ2-2,TRBD1,TRBV6-5,TGTGCCAGCAGCCCGACAGGGATCACCGGGGAGCTGTTTTTT,CASSPTGITGELFF
-,TRBJ1-2,-,TRBV7-8,TGTGCCAGCAGCCAAATTGACAGGCACTATGGCTACACCTTC,CASSQIDRHYGYTF
-,TRBJ2-7,-,TRBV11-3,TGTGCCAGCAGCACTCGACCTAGCCTAGTCGAGCAGTACTTC,CASSTRPSLVEQYF
-,TRBJ2-4,TRBD1,TRBV19,TGTGCCAGTAGTCAAACCGGGACAGCCACGTTTAACATTCAGTACTTC,CASSQTGTATFNIQYF
-,TRBJ2-1,TRBD1,TRBV2,TGTGCCAGCAGTGAGGATTCCGGGACAGGGGTCTACAATGAGCAGTTCTTC,CASSEDSGTGVYNEQFF
once,TRBJ2-5,-,TRBV2,TGTGCCAGCAGTGACTTAGCAGGGGTTTCAGAGACCCAGTACTTC,CASSDLAGVSETQYF
-,TRBJ1-2,-,TRBV7-3,TGTGCCAGCAGACCCTATCCAGGAAACTATGGCTACACCTTC,CASRPYPGNYGYTF
-,TRBJ2-7,TRBD1,TRBV28,TGTGCCAGCAGTTACAGGGGGCTCAATCCCTACGAGCAGTACTTC,CASSYRGLNPYEQYF
few,TRBJ2-7,TRBD1,TRBV11-3,TGTGCCAGCAGCTCAACCGGGACAGGCCCCTACGAGCAGTACTTC,CASSSTGTGPYEQYF
-,TRBJ2-3,TRBD2,TRBV29-1,TGCAGCGTTGAATTCTTAGCGGGAGACACAGATACGCAGTATTTT,CSVEFLAGDTDTQYF
-,TRBJ1-2,-,TRBV19,TGTGCCAGTAGTATTGAAGCCTCGCGGGGCTACACCTTC,CASSIEASRGYTF
-,TRBJ2-2,TRBD2,TRBV10-3,TGTGCCATCAGTGGTTTTCGGGGGAGGGTCGCCGGGGAGCTGTTTTTT,CAISGFRGRVAGELFF
-,TRBJ2-1,-,TRBV4-2,TGTGCCAGCAGCCAGGGCACCCCCAATGAGCAGTTCTTC,CASSQGTPNEQFF
-,TRBJ1-5,-,TRBV6-1,TGTGCCAGCAGTGATAAAGGGGATCAGCCCCAGCATTTT,CASSDKGDQPQHF
-,TRBJ2-7,TRBD2,TRBV6-5,TGTGCCAGCAGTTATTCGCTAGCGGGAACCTACGAGCAGTACTTC,CASSYSLAGTYEQYF
-,TRBJ2-5,-,TRBV2,TGTGCCAGCAGTCCCCAACTGGCCTCGATGCAGGTGGCCCAGTACTTC,CASSPQLASMQVAQYF
-,TRBJ2-2,TRBD1,TRBV28,TGTGCCAGCAGTTTATGGACCGGACAGGGTCTTTCTGGGGAGCTGTTTTTT,CASSLWTGQGLSGELFF
once,TRBJ2-7,TRBD2,TRBV18,TGTGCCAGCTCACCGTCGGCGGGGGGGCTTGGCGAGCAGTACTTC,CASSPSAGGLGEQYF
-,TRBJ1-6,-,TRBV7-8,TGTGCCAGCAGCTTAGCGCCCAGGGCCCCCTATAATTCACCCCTCCACTTT,CASSLAPRAPYNSPLHF
-,TRBJ2-7,TRBD2,TRBV5-1,TGCGCCAGCAGCTTGGTTCTAGGTCTAGCGGGAGGAGAAGAGCAGTACTTC,CASSLVLGLAGGEEQYF
-,TRBJ1-2,-,TRBV5-4,TGTGCCAGCAGCTTTCCGGGAGCTAACTATGGCTACACCTTC,CASSFPGANYGYTF
-,TRBJ1-1,-,TRBV29-1,TGCAGCGCTCGCAGGGAACCTAACACTGAAGCTTTCTTT,CSARREPNTEAFF
-,TRBJ1-4,TRBD1,TRBV19,TGTGCCAGTTCCGGGACAGAAAACCGCCGAACTAATGAAAAACTGTTTTTT,CASSGTENRRTNEKLFF
-,TRBJ2-3,-,TRBV5-6,TGTGCCAGCAGCGTAACCCCACCAGGGATGCGGGATACGCAGTATTTT,CASSVTPPGMRDTQYF
-,TRBJ2-2,-,TRBV9,TGTGCCAGCAGATTGGGACTGAACACCGGGGAGCTGTTTTTT,CASRLGLNTGELFF
-,TRBJ2-6,TRBD1,TRBV9,TGTGCCAGCAGCGTAGGGGGGACAGGCTCTGGGGCCAACGTCCTGACTTTC,CASSVGGTGSGANVLTF
-,TRBJ2-7,TRBD2,TRBV7-8,TGTGCCAGCAGCTTCGATAGCGGGGGGGCGTTCGAGCAGTACTTC,CASSFDSGGAFEQYF
-,TRBJ2-1,TRBD2,TRBV11-3,TGTGCCAGCAGCTTAGTTCGACTAGCGGGAGCTTTCAATGAGCAGTTCTTC,CASSLVRLAGAFNEQFF
-,TRBJ1-2,TRBD1,TRBV6-1,TGTGCCAGCAGTCCGGGACAGGGTACCAACTATGGCTACACCTTC,CASSPGQGTNYGYTF
-,TRBJ1-1,-,TRBV6-5,TGTGCCAGCAGTTCCCTGGACAAGTTCTCTGAAGCTTTCTTT,CASSSLDKFSEAFF
-,TRBJ2-5,-,TRBV27,TGTGCCAGCAGTTTAGGAGCGCTTAAGACCCAGTACTTC,CASSLGALKTQYF
few,TRBJ2-1,-,TRBV7-2,TGTGCCAGCAGACCGTACGCGTCAGACAGCTCCTACAATGAGCAGTTCTTC,CASRPYASDSSYNEQFF
-,TRBJ2-7,TRBD2,TRBV27,TGTGCCAGCAGTTTAGCGGGAGCCACCTCCTACGAGCAGTACTTC,CASSLAGATSYEQYF
-,TRBJ1-2,-,TRBV7-2,TGTGCCAGCAGCTTAGGGACCGGAGGCTATGGCTACACCTTC,CASSLGTGGYGYTF
-,TRBJ1-5,-,TRBV15,TGTGCCACCAGCAGAGGATGGCAGGCGAATCAGCCCCAGCATTTT,CATSRGWQANQPQHF
few,TRBJ1-1,TRBD1,TRBV7-2,TGTGCCAGCAGCTTTGTACAGGGGATGAACACTGAAGCTTTCTTT,CASSFVQGMNTEAFF
-,TRBJ2-1,TRBD2,TRBV10-1,TGCGCCAGCAGCGGAACAATCCCGGGACTAGCGGGAGGGGTTAATGAGCAGTTCTTC,CASSGTIPGLAGGVNEQFF